This T cell receptor beta chain was sequenced during a study of cytomegalovirus exposure and HLA in healthy donors. General study findings and limits: Of the V segments, some could not be distinguished, including TRBV6-2 and TRBV6-3, and were excluded. Sequence variants that were highly shared formed a cluster that was likely a sequencing artifact. Fewer N-insertions than the roughly 670-donor mean were reportedly shown by an Asian-associated ancestry cluster in a later analysis. Using the classifier, cytomegalovirus status was reportedly diagnosed with high specificity and sensitivity.

Trimming at V came to 6 bases and at J to 7 bases, leaving 14 bases not matched to a gene. This CDR3 has 15 residues. From germline, CDR1 is MDHEN and CDR2 SYDVKM. The PCR made use of 60 Vbeta and 13 Jbeta primers. The table came from immunoSEQ multiplex PCR; TCRdb's copy has only in-frame clones and leaves some out. This table holds under 150,000 clones, nearly 65% found once. With respect to this clone: The antigen remains undetermined.

This chain links TRBV28 with TRBJ2-5; 7 nucleotides align to TRBD2. Material: PBMCs. The clonotype originates from a man aged 35-49 years in good health and CMV-seropositive. The CDR3: CASSPVYTWEGTQYF. Here the CDR3 DNA reads TGTGCCAGCAGCCCCGTTTATACTTGGGAGGGGACCCAGTACTTC.